This T cell receptor (beta chain) appears in the sequencing data of a study of OX40 agonist ivuxolimab in advanced cancers. Turning to the study itself: Dose-escalation patients suffered from hepatocellular carcinoma, melanoma, renal cell or head and neck cancer.

Trimming shortened V by 5 bases and J by 10 bases, and 8 bases separated the two germline ends. Germline V CDR1 and CDR2: GTSNPN, SVGIG (reference sequence). The CDR3 sequence is 10 residues long. About this clone itself: Its matching antigen is unknown.

The table came from immunoSEQ multiplex PCR; TCRdb's copy has only in-frame clones and leaves some out. The sample yields some 100,000 clones, approximately 90% seen once. The study's findings and limits: Doses of 0.1 to 3.0 mg/kg were accompanied by clonal expansion of CD4+ and CD8+ blood T cells by week 6.

The material sequenced was CD4+ or CD8+ T cells sorted from blood, taken in a trial of the OX40 agonist ivuxolimab. This sequence joins TRBV30 and TRBJ1-4; possible D gene TRBD1, 6 bases. This clonotype originated in an adult with an advanced solid tumor such as melanoma, head and neck, liver or kidney cancer. CDR3 in amino acids: CAWGQTKLFF. DNA for the CDR3: TGTGCCTGGGGACAGACAAAACTGTTTTTT.